This T cell receptor (beta chain) was identified in a study of identifying expanded T cells in peripheral blood. As for this clone: Its matching antigen is unknown.

V was clipped by 7 bases and J by 6 bases; unmatched bases: 8. The germline V gene has CDR1 MDHEN and CDR2 SYDVKM. The CDR3 covers 13 residues. Study-level points and caveats: Over about two and four weeks, about 15 and 19 clones changed, versus roughly 1.2 between replicates. Across healthy donors, higher total template counts meant significantly greater approximately two-week count variance.

The repertoire was sequenced with immunoSEQ multiplex PCR; TCRdb's copy has only in-frame clones and lacks some. This sample has about 91,000 clones, with approximately 88% found just once. Collection occurred without any documented infections or immune events in donors. V and J are TRBV28 and TRBJ1-2, with TRBD1 matching 7 bases. Source material: blood. The sequence came from a person aged 18-70 years in good health. DNA for the CDR3: TGTGCCAGCACCCAAGTAGGGGGCAATGGCTACACCTTC. It specifies CASTQVGGNGYTF.